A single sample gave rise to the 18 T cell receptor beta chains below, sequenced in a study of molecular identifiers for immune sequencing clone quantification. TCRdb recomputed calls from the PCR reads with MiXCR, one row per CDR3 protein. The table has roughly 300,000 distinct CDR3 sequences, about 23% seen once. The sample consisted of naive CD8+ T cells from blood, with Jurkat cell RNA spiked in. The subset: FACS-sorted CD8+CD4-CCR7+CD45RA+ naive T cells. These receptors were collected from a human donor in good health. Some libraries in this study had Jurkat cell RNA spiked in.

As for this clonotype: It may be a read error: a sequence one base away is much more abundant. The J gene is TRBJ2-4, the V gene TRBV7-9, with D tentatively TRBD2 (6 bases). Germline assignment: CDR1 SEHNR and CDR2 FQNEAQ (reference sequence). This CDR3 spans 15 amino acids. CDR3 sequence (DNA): TGTGCCAGCAGCCCTCCGGAATCCGGGAGAAACGTTCAGTACTTC. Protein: CASSPPESGRNVQYF.

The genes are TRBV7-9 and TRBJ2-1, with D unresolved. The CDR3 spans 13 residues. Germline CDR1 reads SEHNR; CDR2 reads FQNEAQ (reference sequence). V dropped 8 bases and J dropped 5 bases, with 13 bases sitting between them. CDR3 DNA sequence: TGTGCCAGCGAGAGGTCTCCCCACAATGAGCAGTTCTTC. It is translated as CASERSPHNEQFF.

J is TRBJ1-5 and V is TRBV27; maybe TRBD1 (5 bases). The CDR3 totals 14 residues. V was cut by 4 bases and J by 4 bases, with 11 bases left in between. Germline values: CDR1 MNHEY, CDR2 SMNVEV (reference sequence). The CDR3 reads CASSSVGTNQPQHF. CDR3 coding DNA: TGTGCCAGCAGTTCGGTTGGGACGAATCAGCCCCAGCATTTT.

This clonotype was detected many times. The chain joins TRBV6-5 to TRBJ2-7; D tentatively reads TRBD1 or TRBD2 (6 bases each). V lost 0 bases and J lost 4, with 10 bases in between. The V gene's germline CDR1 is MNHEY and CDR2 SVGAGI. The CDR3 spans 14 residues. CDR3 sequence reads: CASSYSQGGYEQYF. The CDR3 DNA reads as TGTGCCAGCAGTTACTCCCAAGGGGGGTACGAGCAGTACTTC.

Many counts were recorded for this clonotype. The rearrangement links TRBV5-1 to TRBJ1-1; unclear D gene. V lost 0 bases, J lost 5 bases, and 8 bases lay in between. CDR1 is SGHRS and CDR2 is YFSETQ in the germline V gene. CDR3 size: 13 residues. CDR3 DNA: TGCGCCAGCAGCTTGGCGTTACAGACTGAAGCTTTCTTT. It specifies CASSLALQTEAFF.

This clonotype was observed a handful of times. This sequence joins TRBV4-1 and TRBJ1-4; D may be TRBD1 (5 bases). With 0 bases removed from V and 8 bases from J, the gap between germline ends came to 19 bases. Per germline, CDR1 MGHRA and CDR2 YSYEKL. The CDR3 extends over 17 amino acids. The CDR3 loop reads CASSQDSRRGVWEKLFF. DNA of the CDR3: TGCGCCAGCAGCCAAGATTCGCGACGGGGGGTGTGGGAAAAACTGTTTTTT.

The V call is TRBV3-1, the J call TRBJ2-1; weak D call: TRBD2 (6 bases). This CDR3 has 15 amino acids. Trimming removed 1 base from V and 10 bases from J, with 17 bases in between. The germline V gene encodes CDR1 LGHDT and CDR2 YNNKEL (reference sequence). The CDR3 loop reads CASSQVTLAGGEQFF. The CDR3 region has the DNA TGTGCCAGCAGCCAAGTGACTTTAGCAGGAGGGGAGCAGTTCTTC.

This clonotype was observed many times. The DNA for the CDR3 is TGTGCCAGCAGTTTAGGGCAGGAGTACCAAGAGACCCAGTACTTC. Amino acid sequence: CASSLGQEYQETQYF. The chain joins TRBV28 to TRBJ2-5; D uncertain. Germline values: CDR1 MDHEN, CDR2 SYDVKM. Trimming pared 2 bases from V and 0 bases from J, leaving 10 bases between. This CDR3 comprises 15 residues.

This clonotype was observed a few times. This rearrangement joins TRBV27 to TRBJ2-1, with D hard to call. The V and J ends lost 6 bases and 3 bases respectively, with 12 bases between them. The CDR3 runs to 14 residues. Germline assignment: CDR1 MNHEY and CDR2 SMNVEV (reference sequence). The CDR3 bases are TGTGCCAGCAGACCTCCCGAACTCTACAATGAGCAGTTCTTC. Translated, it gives CASRPPELYNEQFF.

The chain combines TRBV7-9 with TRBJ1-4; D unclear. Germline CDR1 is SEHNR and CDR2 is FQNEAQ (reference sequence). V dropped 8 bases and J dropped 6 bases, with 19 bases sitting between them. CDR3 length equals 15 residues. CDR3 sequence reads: CASGSGPGDDEKLFF. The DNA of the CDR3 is TGTGCCAGCGGCTCTGGGCCGGGAGACGATGAAAAACTGTTTTTT.

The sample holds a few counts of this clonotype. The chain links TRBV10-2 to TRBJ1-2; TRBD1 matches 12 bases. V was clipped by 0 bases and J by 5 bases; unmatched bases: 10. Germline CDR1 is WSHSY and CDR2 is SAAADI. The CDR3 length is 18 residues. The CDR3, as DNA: TGCGCCAGCAGTGAGTCCCCGTGGGGACAGGGGGCGGAGTATGGCTACACCTTC. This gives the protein CASSESPWGQGAEYGYTF.

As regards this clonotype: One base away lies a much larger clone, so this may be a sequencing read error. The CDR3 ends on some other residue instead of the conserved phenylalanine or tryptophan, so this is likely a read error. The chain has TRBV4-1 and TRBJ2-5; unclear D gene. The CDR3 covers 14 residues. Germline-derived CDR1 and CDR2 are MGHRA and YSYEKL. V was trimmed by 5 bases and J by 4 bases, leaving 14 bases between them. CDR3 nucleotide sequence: TGCGCCAGCAGCTCCAGAGTCAGTGGAGAGACCCAGTACTCC. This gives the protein CASSSRVSGETQYS.

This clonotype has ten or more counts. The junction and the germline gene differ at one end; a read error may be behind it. CDR3 DNA: TGTGCTAGCAGCTTCCCTCGTGAAGCTTTCTTT. It codes for CASSFPREAFF. The gene calls are TRBV7-7 and TRBJ1-1; D gene ambiguous. Germline V gene data show CDR1 as SSHAT and CDR2 as FNYEAQ (reference sequence). The CDR3 runs 11 residues.

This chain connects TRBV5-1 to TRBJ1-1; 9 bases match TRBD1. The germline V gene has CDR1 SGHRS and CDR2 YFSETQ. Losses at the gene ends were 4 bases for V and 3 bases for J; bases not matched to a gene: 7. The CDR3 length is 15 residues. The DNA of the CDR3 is TGCGCCAGCAGCGGCGGGACAGGGCGGTACACTGAAGCTTTCTTT. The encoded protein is CASSGGTGRYTEAFF.

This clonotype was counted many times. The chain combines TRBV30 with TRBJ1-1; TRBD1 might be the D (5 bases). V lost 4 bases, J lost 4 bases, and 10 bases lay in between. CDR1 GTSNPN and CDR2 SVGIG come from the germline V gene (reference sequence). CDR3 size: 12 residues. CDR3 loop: CAWTVGATEAFF. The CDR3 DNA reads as TGTGCCTGGACAGTAGGGGCCACTGAAGCTTTCTTT. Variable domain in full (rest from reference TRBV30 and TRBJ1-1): SQTIHQWPATLVQPVGSPLSLECTVEGTSNPNLYWYRQAAGRGLQLLFYSVGIGQISSEVPQNLSASRPQDRQFILSSKKLLLSDSGFYLCAWTVGATEAFFGQGTRLTVV.

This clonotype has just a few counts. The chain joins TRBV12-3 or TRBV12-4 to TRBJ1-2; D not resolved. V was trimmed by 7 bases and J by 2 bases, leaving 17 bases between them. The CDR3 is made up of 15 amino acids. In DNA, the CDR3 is TGTGCCAGCACCCCCTTATCAGATTTGAACTATGGCTACACCTTC. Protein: CASTPLSDLNYGYTF.

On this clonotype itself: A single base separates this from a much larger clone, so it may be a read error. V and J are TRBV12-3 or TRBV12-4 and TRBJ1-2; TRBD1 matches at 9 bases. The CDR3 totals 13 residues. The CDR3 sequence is CANSFGTGYGYTF. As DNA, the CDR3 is TGTGCCAACAGTTTCGGGACAGGGTATGGCTACACCTTC.

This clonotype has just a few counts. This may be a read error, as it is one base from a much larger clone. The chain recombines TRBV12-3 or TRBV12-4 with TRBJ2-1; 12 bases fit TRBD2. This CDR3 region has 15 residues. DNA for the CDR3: TGTGCCAGCAGTCTAGCGGGAGGGACTTACAATGGGCAGTTCTTC. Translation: CASSLAGGTYNGQFF.